A single sample is the source of the 22 T cell receptor beta chains below, sequenced in a study of OX40 agonist ivuxolimab in advanced cancers. The table came from immunoSEQ multiplex PCR; TCRdb's copy has only in-frame clones and leaves some out. The top ten hold about 0.6% of the sample, which has tens of thousands of clones, around 88% seen once. Material: CD4+ or CD8+ T cells sorted from blood, obtained in a trial of the OX40 agonist ivuxolimab. Receptors originate from an adult with an advanced solid tumor such as melanoma, head and neck, liver or kidney cancer.

The gene calls are TRBV7-7 and TRBJ2-5, with TRBD1 as a possible D gene (5 bases). Germline CDR1 and CDR2: SSHAT and FNYEAQ (reference sequence). Between the trimmed V and J ends, which lost 5 bases and 5 bases, there was a span of 18 bases. The CDR3 runs to 15 residues. The CDR3 bases are TGTGCCAGCAGCCCGATAGGGGCCCTGGGGGAGACCCAGTACTTC. Residues: CASSPIGALGETQYF. Filled out from reference TRBV7-7 and TRBJ2-5, the complete variable domain reads GAGVSQSPRYKVTKRGQDVTLRCDPISSHATLYWYQQALGQGPEFLTYFNYEAQPDKSGLPSDRFSAERPEGSISTLTIQRTEQRDSAMYRCASSPIGALGETQYFGPGTRLLVL.

On this clone itself: The junction does not match germline at one end; this may be a read error. The J gene is TRBJ2-3, the V gene TRBV5-1, with a tentative D call TRBD2 (6 bases). CDR1 and CDR2 (germline): SGHRS, YFSETQ. The CDR3 is 14 amino acids. The CDR3 loop reads CASSLWGVTGTQYF. CDR3 nucleotide sequence: TGCGCCAGCAGCTTGTGGGGGGTCACAGGTACGCAGTATTTT.

The sample holds a few counts of this clone. This CDR3 is CASSHPGQMNTGELFF. The DNA of the CDR3 is TGTGCCAGCAGCCATCCCGGTCAAATGAACACCGGGGAGCTGTTTTTT. The V and J genes are TRBV5-4 and TRBJ2-2; D is unresolved. The CDR3 has 16 residues. In germline, CDR1 is SGHNT, CDR2 YYREEE (reference sequence). V lost 4 bases and J lost 1, with 14 bases in between.

The chain has TRBV5-1 and TRBJ1-2, with 7 bases that match TRBD1. V was clipped by 4 bases and J by 2 bases; unmatched bases: 5. CDR1 SGHRS and CDR2 YFSETQ come from the germline V gene. The CDR3 covers 14 residues. The CDR3 coding sequence is TGCGCCAGCAGCCCGGGACAGCCAAACTATGGCTACACCTTC. Protein product: CASSPGQPNYGYTF.

The V gene is TRBV5-4, the J gene TRBJ1-2, with D maybe TRBD1 (5 bases). This CDR3 contains 15 residues. CDR1 and CDR2 from the germline V gene are SGHNT and YYREEE (reference sequence). Trimming stripped 4 bases from V and 2 bases from J, with 15 bases between. The CDR3 spells CASSRAAGQNYGYTF. DNA of the CDR3: TGTGCCAGCAGCCGTGCGGCAGGGCAAAACTATGGCTACACCTTC.

This clone is a singleton in its sample. V gene TRBV4-2 combines with J gene TRBJ2-2, with D possibly being TRBD1 (5 bases). The germline V and J ends were trimmed by 1 base and 3 bases, with 9 bases remaining between them. This CDR3 contains 15 residues. Germline V lookup: CDR1 LGHNA, CDR2 YNFKEQ. CDR3 sequence (DNA): TGTGCCAGCAGCCAAGTGTTCAGGGACACCGGGGAGCTGTTTTTT. This translates into CASSQVFRDTGELFF.

The CDR3, as DNA: TGCAGCGTTGAAGGGGGAGACAGCCTCTACGAGCAGTACTTC. It yields the protein CSVEGGDSLYEQYF. The chain combines TRBV29-1 with TRBJ2-7; D is perhaps TRBD1 or TRBD2 (5 bases each). This CDR3 is 14 amino acids long. Germline V CDR1 and CDR2: SQVTM, ANQGSEA. Trimming cost V 1 base and J 3 bases, with 13 bases left between them.

The rearrangement links TRBV5-1 to TRBJ1-2; D not certain. Germline V gene data show CDR1 as SGHRS and CDR2 as YFSETQ. Trimming removed 4 bases at V and 4 bases at J, with 14 bases between. The CDR3 consists of 14 residues. This chain's CDR3 is CASSNPAVTYGYTF. In nucleotides, the CDR3 is TGCGCCAGCAGCAACCCCGCCGTAACCTATGGCTACACCTTC.

The CDR3 region has the DNA TGTGCCAGCAGCTCACAACAGGGTGAAAAACTGTTTTTT. Translating it yields CASSSQQGEKLFF. This chain uses TRBV7-2 with TRBJ1-4, with TRBD1 as a possible D gene (6 bases). Trimming took 4 bases from V and 7 from J, leaving 10 bases between them. This CDR3 spans 13 amino acids. Germline values: CDR1 SGHTA, CDR2 FQGNSA.

V gene TRBV5-4 combines with J gene TRBJ2-6; D ambiguous. Per germline, CDR1 SGHNT and CDR2 YYREEE (reference sequence). The ends were cut back, 9 bases at V and 2 bases at J, with 12 bases in the middle. CDR3 length: 14 amino acids. In DNA form, the CDR3 reads TGTGCCACAGCAGAAAAAACTGGGGCCAACGTCCTGACTTTC. It translates to CATAEKTGANVLTF.

The chain links TRBV29-1 to TRBJ1-5; 9 bases fit TRBD1. Germline CDR1 is SQVTM and CDR2 is ANQGSEA. CDR3 length equals 13 residues. Trimming at V came to 4 bases and at J to 4 bases, leaving 2 bases not matched to a gene. The CDR3, as DNA: TGCAGCGTTGTACAGGGGGCTAATCAGCCCCAGCATTTT. It codes for CSVVQGANQPQHF.

DNA for the CDR3: TGTGCCAGCAGCTCGGGGGGGCCCCGATCCGGGGAGCTGTTTTTT. Its protein product is CASSSGGPRSGELFF. The rearrangement links TRBV7-9 to TRBJ2-2; 8 nucleotides align to TRBD2. This CDR3 is 15 amino acids long. The V segment lost 4 bases and the J segment 6 bases; nucleotides outside the gene matches: 7. CDR1 and CDR2 from the germline V gene are SEHNR and FQNEAQ (reference sequence).

This chain joins TRBV5-1 and TRBJ1-1; a possible D gene is TRBD1 (6 bases). V lost 0 bases to trimming and J lost 1 base, with 7 bases between them. This CDR3 contains 14 residues. Looked up from germline, CDR1 is SGHRS and CDR2 is YFSETQ. The CDR3 region has the DNA TGCGCCAGCAGCTTGGACAGGGAGAACACTGAAGCTTTCTTT. Its translation: CASSLDRENTEAFF.

The CDR3 region has the DNA TGTGCCAGCAGCTTGGGACAGCCGAATGAAAAACTGTTTTTT. Protein sequence: CASSLGQPNEKLFF. V is TRBV5-5 and J is TRBJ1-4; D is possibly TRBD1 (5 bases). The CDR3 extends over 14 amino acids. Germline V gives CDR1 SGHKS, CDR2 YYEKEE (reference sequence). The V end lost 0 bases, the J end lost 5 bases, and 8 bases lay between the germline ends.

The chain employs TRBV14 and TRBJ1-6; possibly TRBD1 for D (5 bases). The CDR3 sequence is 17 residues long. Per the germline V gene, CDR1 is SGHDN and CDR2 is FVKESK. Trimming removed 0 bases from V and 8 bases from J, with 17 bases in between. CDR3 amino acids: CASSQDWGWGLDSPLHF. The CDR3 bases are TGTGCCAGCAGCCAAGATTGGGGGTGGGGACTAGATTCACCCCTCCACTTT.

This clone was observed a few times. The chain employs TRBV4-3 and TRBJ1-2; TRBD1 matches 8 bases. The CDR3 sequence is 18 residues long. Germline CDR1 LGHNA, CDR2 YSLEER. V shed 1 base, J shed 1 base, and the junction held 11 bases outside the gene matches. The CDR3 region is CASSQVPGEDRDNYGYTF. The CDR3 DNA follows: TGCGCCAGCAGCCAAGTCCCAGGCGAGGACAGGGATAACTATGGCTACACCTTC.

The chain is built from TRBV29-1 and TRBJ2-2, with D uncertain. The CDR3 consists of 14 residues. Looked up from germline, CDR1 is SQVTM and CDR2 is ANQGSEA. Deletions cut 3 bases from V and 5 bases from J, with 13 bases between. The CDR3 loop is CSVEVTLGTGELFF. The CDR3 DNA reads as TGCAGCGTTGAGGTCACTCTGGGTACCGGGGAGCTGTTTTTT.

This clone was seen just once. The V and J genes are TRBV5-6 and TRBJ1-1; perhaps TRBD1 as D (5 bases). The V end was cut by 0 bases, the J end by 1 base, with 10 bases between. This CDR3 spans 15 amino acids. CDR1 and CDR2 (germline): SGHDT, YYEEEE. The CDR3 region has the DNA TGTGCCAGCAGCTTGGCCGGGGGAGGGAACACTGAAGCTTTCTTT. It translates to CASSLAGGGNTEAFF.

The CDR3 DNA reads TGTGCCAGTAGTATCGTGTCTAGTGGGGGGGGTGAGCAGTTCTTC. This sequence encodes CASSIVSSGGGEQFF. The rearrangement links TRBV19 to TRBJ2-1; TRBD2 aligns across 7 bases. The ends lost 3 bases at V and 9 bases at J; junction bases unmatched: 11. Per the germline V gene, CDR1 is LNHDA and CDR2 is SQIVND (reference sequence). This CDR3 is 15 amino acids long.

V usage is TRBV18 and J usage is TRBJ1-4, with D hard to call. This CDR3 spans 13 amino acids. Germline V gene data show CDR1 as KGHSH and CDR2 as LQKENI. Trimming pared 0 bases from V and 5 bases from J, leaving 4 bases between. As DNA, the CDR3 is TGTGCCAGCTCACCACCCCCCAATGAAAAACTGTTTTTT. Protein product: CASSPPPNEKLFF.

The V gene is TRBV7-2, the J gene TRBJ2-7; 8 bases map to TRBD1. V shed 1 base and J 1 base; nucleotides not matched to a gene: 9. CDR1 SGHTA and CDR2 FQGNSA come from the germline V gene. The CDR3 runs 17 residues. The CDR3 nucleotides read TGTGCCAGCAGCTTAGAGGGGCTTGGACAGGGTTCCTACGAGCAGTACTTC. Amino acid sequence: CASSLEGLGQGSYEQYF.

The genes are TRBV2 and TRBJ2-2, with D perhaps matching TRBD1 (6 bases). Per the germline V gene, CDR1 is SNHLY and CDR2 is FYNNEI. The V and J ends lost 3 bases and 4 bases respectively, with 12 bases between them. There are 15 residues in the CDR3. The CDR3 region has the DNA TGTGCCAGCAGTGACACAGGGTGGGGCACCGGGGAGCTGTTTTTT. Encoded protein: CASSDTGWGTGELFF.